One and the same sample provided the 14 T cell receptor beta chains below, sequenced in a study of identical twins. Via MiXCR, TCRdb re-called the 5' RACE reads, giving one row per CDR3 protein. The sample lists 690,000 or so distinct CDR3 sequences, more than 6.5% occurring once. A further study also used this sample, focusing on yellow fever vaccine responses in identical twins.

Sequencing was done on a sample of PBMCs. The source is a woman between 18 and 29 years old in good health.

The chain is built from TRBV4-3 and TRBJ2-3; TRBD2 matches 10 bases. Germline CDR1 LGHNA, CDR2 YSLEER. CDR3 length: 15 amino acids. V lost 4 bases and J lost 2; bases outside the gene matches: 3. The DNA of the CDR3 is TGCGCCAGCAGCCGCGGACTAGCGGTCACAGATACGCAGTATTTT. This gives the protein CASSRGLAVTDTQYF.

The rearrangement links TRBV4-1 to TRBJ2-3; 8 bases map to TRBD1. Trimming at V came to 1 base and at J to 4 bases, leaving 16 bases not matched to a gene. Looked up from germline, CDR1 is MGHRA and CDR2 is YSYEKL. The CDR3 runs to 19 residues. The CDR3 DNA reads as TGCGCCAGCAGCCAAGTCCGGGGCAGGGGGCCCGGTCCCGCAGATACGCAGTATTTT. Translation gives CASSQVRGRGPGPADTQYF.

Points on this clonotype: At one of its ends the junction is not consistent with the germline gene, which may arise from a read error. J is TRBJ2-7 and V is TRBV10-3; 9 bases are a match to TRBD1. Germline values: CDR1 ENHRY, CDR2 SYGVKD. The CDR3 sequence is 15 residues long. The CDR3 DNA follows: TGTGCCATCAGTGGGTCGGGACAGGGTAGCCACGAGCCGTACTTC. Its translation is CAISGSGQGSHEPYF.

This clonotype appeared a few times. The CDR3 protein is CASSRTEGFRAGELFF. The CDR3 bases are TGTGCCAGCAGCCGAACCGAGGGGTTTCGGGCCGGGGAGCTGTTTTTT. V gene TRBV3-1 combines with J gene TRBJ2-2; D might be TRBD1 or TRBD2, each matching 5 bases. Trimming shortened V by 4 bases and J by 6 bases, and 18 bases separated the two germline ends. CDR3 size: 16 residues. Germline assignment: CDR1 LGHDT and CDR2 YNNKEL (reference sequence).

This clonotype was detected a few times. This chain joins TRBV20-1 and TRBJ2-7; possible D gene TRBD2, 6 bases. The CDR3 contains 13 residues. With 3 bases removed from V and 3 bases from J, the gap between germline ends came to 12 bases. Germline V CDR1 and CDR2: DFQATT, SNEGSKA (reference sequence). The CDR3 loop is CSAREGLGYEQYF. The CDR3 DNA reads as TGCAGTGCTAGGGAGGGATTGGGCTACGAGCAGTACTTC.

The CDR3 sequence: CASSHWDLQETQYF. In DNA form, the CDR3 reads TGTGCCAGCAGTCACTGGGACCTCCAAGAGACCCAGTACTTC. The rearrangement uses TRBV6-5 and TRBJ2-5; TRBD1 or TRBD2 may be the D gene (5 bases each). Between the trimmed V and J ends, which lost 5 bases and 1 base, there was a span of 11 bases. There are 14 residues in the CDR3. CDR1 and CDR2 from the germline V gene are MNHEY and SVGAGI.

This clonotype appeared a few times. This chain connects TRBV7-2 to TRBJ2-3, with 7 bases aligning to TRBD2. Trimming took 8 bases from V and 3 from J; bases not matched to a gene: 11. This CDR3 spans 15 amino acids. CDR1 is SGHTA, CDR2 FQGNSA, per germline. This CDR3 is CASRSGGRETDTQYF. The CDR3 nucleotides read TGTGCCAGCCGCTCCGGGGGGAGGGAGACAGATACGCAGTATTTT.

V is TRBV20-1 and J is TRBJ2-7, with no clear D. The CDR3 has 11 amino acids. Germline CDR1 and CDR2: DFQATT and SNEGSKA (reference sequence). V was shortened by 6 bases and J by 5 bases, with 11 bases between the two germline ends. The CDR3 reads CSARQTNEQYF. The CDR3 DNA reads TGCAGTGCACGGCAGACCAACGAGCAGTACTTC.

This clonotype has more than one count but fewer than ten. J is TRBJ2-7 and V is TRBV24-1, with 7 nucleotides matching TRBD2. Germline V CDR1 and CDR2: KGHDR, SFDVKD. V was clipped by 3 bases and J by 1 base; unmatched bases: 2. The length of the CDR3 is 14 residues. The CDR3, as DNA: TGTGCCACCAGTGATGGGGAGGGATCCTACGAGCAGTACTTC. Translating it yields CATSDGEGSYEQYF.

This clonotype was seen just once. CDR3 DNA sequence: TGTGCCAGCAGCCAAGAAGGAGCGGGAGGCCGTGGCGAGCAGTACTTC. Translating it yields CASSQEGAGGRGEQYF. The genes are TRBV3-1 and TRBJ2-7; TRBD2 matches at 9 bases. The CDR3 runs 16 residues. The germline V gene has CDR1 LGHDT and CDR2 YNNKEL (reference sequence). V lost 0 bases to trimming and J lost 6 bases; unmatched junction nucleotides: 9.

The CDR3 coding sequence is TGTGCCAGCAGCCCCGTGACTAGCGGGTACTCCTACAATGAGCAGTTCTTC. Protein: CASSPVTSGYSYNEQFF. The rearrangement links TRBV11-2 to TRBJ2-1; TRBD2 agrees at 10 bases. The CDR3 length is 17 residues. V gave up 5 bases and J gave up 0 bases; unmatched junction bases: 7. The germline gives CDR1 SGHAT, CDR2 FQNNGV.

The chain couples TRBV18 to TRBJ2-1; D unresolved. CDR3 length equals 14 residues. V was pared by 0 bases and J by 3 bases, with 6 bases between. Germline-derived CDR1 and CDR2 are KGHSH and LQKENI. DNA for the CDR3: TGTGCCAGCTCACCACCGGGGTACTACAATGAGCAGTTCTTC. Its translation is CASSPPGYYNEQFF. Full variable domain (outside the CDR3, taken from reference TRBV18 and TRBJ2-1): NAGVMQNPRHLVRRRGQEARLRCSPMKGHSHVYWYRQLPEEGLKFMVYLQKENIIDESGMPKERFSAEFPKEGPSILRIQQVVRGDSAAYFCASSPPGYYNEQFFGPGTRLTVL.

This clonotype came up many times. The chain has TRBV4-2 and TRBJ2-1; D might be TRBD2 (5 bases). The germline V gene has CDR1 LGHNA and CDR2 YNFKEQ. V shed 0 bases and J shed 9 bases, with 9 bases lying between them. The CDR3 spans 13 residues. CDR3 loop: CASSQELRGEQFF. The CDR3 bases are TGTGCCAGCAGCCAAGAACTTCGGGGTGAGCAGTTCTTC.

This clonotype was detected ten times or more. The J gene is TRBJ1-2, the V gene TRBV20-1; 8 bases are shared with TRBD1. The CDR3 runs 14 residues. With 0 bases clipped from V and 5 bases from J, the junction kept 5 bases outside the gene matches. Germline CDR1 reads DFQATT; CDR2 reads SNEGSKA (reference sequence). The CDR3 protein is CSARDQGAGYGYTF. CDR3 bases: TGCAGTGCTAGAGATCAGGGGGCAGGGTATGGCTACACCTTC.